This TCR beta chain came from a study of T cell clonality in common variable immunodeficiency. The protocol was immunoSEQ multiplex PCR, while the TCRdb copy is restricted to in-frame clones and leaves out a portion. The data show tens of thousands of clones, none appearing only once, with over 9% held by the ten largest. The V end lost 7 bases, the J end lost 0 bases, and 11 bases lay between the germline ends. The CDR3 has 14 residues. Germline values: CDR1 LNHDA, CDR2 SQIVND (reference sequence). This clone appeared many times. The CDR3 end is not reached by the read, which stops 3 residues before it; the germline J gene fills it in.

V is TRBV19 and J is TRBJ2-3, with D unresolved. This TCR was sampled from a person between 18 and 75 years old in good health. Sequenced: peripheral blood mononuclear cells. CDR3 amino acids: CASTLSSSTDTQYF. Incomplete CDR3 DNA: TGTGCCAGTACCCTGTCCAGTAGCACAGATACG.